Each of the 25 T cell receptor beta chains below was sequenced from the same sample in a study of control samples from healthy donors and cancer patients. The repertoire was sequenced with immunoSEQ multiplex PCR; TCRdb's copy has only in-frame clones and lacks some. The sample has approximately 99,000 clones; 70% to 85% are singletons. The sample was blood. These receptors came from a man aged 18 to 29 in good health.

The rearrangement links TRBV6-2 or TRBV6-3 to TRBJ2-2; D call uncertain. The CDR3 is 12 amino acids. The V end was cut by 5 bases, the J end by 3 bases, with 4 bases between. CDR1 and CDR2 (germline): MNHEY, SVGEGT. The CDR3 spells CASSGDTGELFF. CDR3 DNA sequence: TGTGCCAGCAGTGGGGACACCGGGGAGCTGTTTTTT.

The J gene is TRBJ2-7, the V gene TRBV18, with 8 bases matching TRBD1. CDR3 length: 16 residues. The J segment lost 1 base and the V segment lost 1 base, leaving 6 bases of the junction unmatched. Germline CDR1 reads KGHSH; CDR2 reads LQKENI. This CDR3 is CASSPRLQGGSYEQYF. The CDR3 coding sequence is TGTGCCAGCTCACCACGGCTACAGGGGGGATCCTACGAGCAGTACTTC.

This clone was recorded only once. The rearrangement joins TRBV10-3 to TRBJ2-1, with 8 bases that match TRBD2. Germline values: CDR1 ENHRY, CDR2 SYGVKD. This CDR3 is 15 amino acids long. Trimming removed 6 bases from V and 3 bases from J; junction bases left unmatched: 7. The CDR3 reads CAISYGGANYNEQFF. CDR3 sequence (DNA): TGTGCCATCAGCTACGGGGGGGCGAACTACAATGAGCAGTTCTTC.

The rearrangement joins TRBV18 to TRBJ2-7; unclear D gene. V lost 6 bases, J lost 7 bases, and 19 bases lay in between. Germline CDR1 KGHSH, CDR2 LQKENI. This CDR3 is built from 14 residues. CDR3 sequence reads: CASSATVVKEEQYF. CDR3 DNA sequence: TGTGCCAGCTCGGCGACGGTTGTGAAGGAGGAGCAGTACTTC.

V is TRBV14 and J is TRBJ1-1; 7 bases fit TRBD1. Germline values: CDR1 SGHDN, CDR2 FVKESK. J was trimmed by 4 bases and V by 5 bases; bases with no gene match: 10. This CDR3 spans 15 amino acids. The CDR3 reads CASSMRTGRGTEAFF. Here the CDR3 DNA reads TGTGCCAGCAGCATGAGGACAGGTCGGGGCACTGAAGCTTTCTTT. Full variable domain (rest looked up from reference TRBV14 and TRBJ1-1): EAGVTQFPSHSVIEKGQTVTLRCDPISGHDNLYWYRRVMGKEIKFLLHFVKESKQDESGMPNNRFLAERTGGTYSTLKVQPAELEDSGVYFCASSMRTGRGTEAFFGQGTRLTVV.

The chain is built from TRBV25-1 and TRBJ1-2; D remains unclear. The V end was cut by 6 bases, the J end by 5 bases, with 13 bases between. CDR1 is MGHDK and CDR2 is SYGVNS in the germline V gene. The CDR3 loop spans 13 amino acids. The CDR3 bases are TGTGCCAGCAGCGAGGAGGGAGGATATGGCTACACCTTC. This encodes CASSEEGGYGYTF.

The CDR3 sequence: CASSVLGNSPLHF. Here the CDR3 DNA reads TGTGCCAGCAGCGTACTTGGCAATTCACCCCTCCACTTT. The chain combines TRBV9 with TRBJ1-6; D ambiguous. In germline, CDR1 is SGDLS, CDR2 YYNGEE. V was cut by 1 base and J by 7 bases, with 6 bases left in between. The length of the CDR3 is 13 residues.

The chain carries TRBV2 and TRBJ2-5, with a possible D match to TRBD2 (6 bases). Trimming cost V 5 bases and J 4 bases, with 17 bases left between them. Looked up from germline, CDR1 is SNHLY and CDR2 is FYNNEI. This CDR3 contains 15 residues. The CDR3 DNA reads TGTGCCAGCAGTCCTTCGACTAGTACTCGAGAGACCCAGTACTTC. Translation gives CASSPSTSTRETQYF.

V gene TRBV19 combines with J gene TRBJ2-5, with 8 bases aligning to TRBD1. CDR1 and CDR2 from the germline V gene are LNHDA and SQIVND (reference sequence). Trimming took 4 bases from V and 2 from J; bases not matched to a gene: 6. CDR3 length equals 15 residues. The CDR3 reads CASSTPGQAQETQYF. In DNA form, the CDR3 reads TGTGCCAGTAGTACCCCGGGACAGGCACAAGAGACCCAGTACTTC. Looking up the rest from reference TRBV19 and TRBJ2-5 gives the full variable domain: DGGITQSPKYLFRKEGQNVTLSCEQNLNHDAMYWYRQDPGQGLRLIYYSQIVNDFQKGDIAEGYSVSREKKESFPLTVTSAQKNPTAFYLCASSTPGQAQETQYFGPGTRLLVL.

The chain has TRBV9 and TRBJ2-1; 12 bases map to TRBD2. V was clipped by 2 bases and J by 7 bases; unmatched bases: 7. Germline V lookup: CDR1 SGDLS, CDR2 YYNGEE. The CDR3 contains 16 residues. Written as DNA, the CDR3 is TGTGCCAGCAGCGTTTCCGAGGGACTAGCGGGTAATGAGCAGTTCTTC. It translates to CASSVSEGLAGNEQFF.

V and J are TRBV12-5 and TRBJ2-3; TRBD2 agrees at 14 bases. The CDR3 has 19 residues. Germline CDR1 and CDR2: LGHNT and FRNRAP. V dropped 3 bases and J dropped 0; count of bases not matched to a gene: 8. The CDR3 sequence is CASGFLTSGGASSTDTQYF. The DNA for the CDR3 is TGTGCTAGTGGTTTCCTGACTAGCGGGGGGGCCAGTAGCACAGATACGCAGTATTTT.

This chain joins TRBV6-2 or TRBV6-3 and TRBJ2-3; TRBD1 matches 11 bases. The CDR3 has 20 residues. V lost 2 bases, J lost 1 base, and 14 bases stayed unmatched. From germline, CDR1 is MNHEY and CDR2 SVGEGT. The CDR3 is CASSYPTGQGASIGTDTQYF. The CDR3 DNA is TGTGCCAGCAGTTACCCAACCGGACAGGGGGCGAGTATCGGCACAGATACGCAGTATTTT.

The chain uses TRBV25-1 and TRBJ2-5; TRBD1 aligns across 7 bases. Germline V lookup: CDR1 MGHDK, CDR2 SYGVNS. This CDR3 is built from 14 residues. J lost 3 bases, V lost 6 bases, and 7 bases had no gene match. The CDR3 DNA reads TGTGCCAGCAGGGGCGACAGGGTTGAAGAGACCCAGTACTTC. Translating gives CASRGDRVEETQYF.

Details on this clone: Other DNA variants within this sample encode the same CDR3. The V gene is TRBV7-9, the J gene TRBJ2-2; tentatively, D is TRBD1 or TRBD2 (6 bases each). The CDR3 covers 16 residues. V lost 5 bases to trimming and J lost 5 bases, with 18 bases between them. Germline V gene data show CDR1 as SEHNR and CDR2 as FQNEAQ (reference sequence). CDR3 bases: TGTGCCAGCAGCCTGGAGGGGGGTCTACGGACCGGGGAGCTGTTTTTT. This codes for CASSLEGGLRTGELFF.

CDR3 nucleotide sequence: TGTGCCAGCAGCGTAGCTACGGGACCGAACTACGAGCAGTACTTC. This translates into CASSVATGPNYEQYF. V usage is TRBV9 and J usage is TRBJ2-7; either TRBD1 or TRBD2 may fit D (5 bases each). Trimming stripped 0 bases from V and 3 bases from J, with 13 bases between. Germline V gene data show CDR1 as SGDLS and CDR2 as YYNGEE. This CDR3 region has 15 residues.

This clone was counted a few times. The genes are TRBV5-1 and TRBJ2-1, with 7 bases identical to TRBD2. The trim removed 7 bases at V and 0 bases at J, leaving 7 bases unmatched. The germline gives CDR1 SGHRS, CDR2 YFSETQ. The CDR3 contains 15 residues. In DNA, the CDR3 is TGCGCCAGCGCAGCCCTAGCGGACTCCTACAATGAGCAGTTCTTC. It is translated as CASAALADSYNEQFF.

The chain joins TRBV28 to TRBJ1-2; 9 nucleotides line up with TRBD1. Germline loops: CDR1 MDHEN, CDR2 SYDVKM. The CDR3 covers 14 residues. J was trimmed by 2 bases and V by 6 bases; bases with no gene match: 4. The CDR3 coding sequence is TGTGCCAGCAGAACCGGGACAGGGAACTATGGCTACACCTTC. Its protein is CASRTGTGNYGYTF.

This clone showed up just a few times. This sample also contains other DNA sequences that code for the same CDR3. The chain carries TRBV2 and TRBJ2-1; TRBD2 agrees at 9 bases. V was pared by 3 bases and J by 4 bases, with 10 bases of the junction left unmatched. The CDR3 has 17 residues. The germline gives CDR1 SNHLY, CDR2 FYNNEI. CDR3 loop: CASSDGGAGGPYNEQFF. CDR3 DNA: TGTGCCAGCAGTGATGGGGGTGCGGGGGGGCCTTACAATGAGCAGTTCTTC.

V usage is TRBV7-9 and J usage is TRBJ2-7, with D possibly called TRBD1 or TRBD2 (5 bases each). The CDR3 consists of 11 residues. Germline lookup yields CDR1 SEHNR and CDR2 FQNEAQ (reference sequence). The V and J ends lost 5 bases and 10 bases respectively, with 12 bases between them. DNA of the CDR3: TGTGCCAGCAGCGCCCGGGACCCCCAGTACTTC. It translates to CASSARDPQYF.

The V gene is TRBV11-2, the J gene TRBJ2-3, with a weak D call TRBD2 (6 bases). CDR1 and CDR2 (germline): SGHAT, FQNNGV. CDR3 length: 15 residues. V was trimmed by 2 bases and J by 5 bases, leaving 14 bases between them. The CDR3 is CASSLRGSGEDTQYF. The CDR3 region has the DNA TGTGCCAGCAGCTTACGGGGGTCAGGAGAAGATACGCAGTATTTT.

Points on this clone: Additional DNA sequences in this sample encode the identical CDR3. The V call is TRBV19, the J call TRBJ2-1; D not resolved. Trimming removed 3 bases at V and 0 bases at J, with 6 bases between. The CDR3 is made up of 14 amino acids. Germline CDR1 and CDR2: LNHDA and SQIVND (reference sequence). The CDR3 protein is CASSIGGSYNEQFF. CDR3 nucleotide sequence: TGTGCCAGTAGTATTGGTGGCTCCTACAATGAGCAGTTCTTC.

This chain links TRBV18 with TRBJ2-2; 12 nucleotides agree with TRBD1. This CDR3 is 16 amino acids long. V trimming: 8 bases; J trimming: 6 bases; junction bases outside the gene matches: 10. Per germline, CDR1 KGHSH and CDR2 LQKENI. CDR3 sequence: CASPPTGQGAAGELFF. CDR3 sequence (DNA): TGTGCCAGCCCGCCTACGGGACAGGGGGCCGCCGGGGAGCTGTTTTTT.

J is TRBJ2-2 and V is TRBV24-1, with no clear D. Germline V CDR1 and CDR2: KGHDR, SFDVKD. This CDR3 has 15 residues. Deletions cut 3 bases from V and 3 bases from J, with 10 bases between. As DNA, the CDR3 is TGTGCCACCAGTGATAAAGGGCGAGACACCGGGGAGCTGTTTTTT. Its protein is CATSDKGRDTGELFF.

V gene TRBV7-8 combines with J gene TRBJ1-5; perhaps TRBD1 as D (5 bases). Trimming stripped 4 bases from V and 5 bases from J, with 21 bases between. The CDR3 is 17 amino acids. Germline values: CDR1 SGHVS, CDR2 FQNEAQ. The DNA for the CDR3 is TGTGCCAGCAGCTCTATTGCAGGGTTAGATGGCGATCAGCCCCAGCATTTT. It yields the protein CASSSIAGLDGDQPQHF.

This clone was observed a handful of times. The chain recombines TRBV7-9 with TRBJ2-5, with 7 bases aligning to TRBD1. CDR1 and CDR2 from the germline V gene are SEHNR and FQNEAQ (reference sequence). J was trimmed by 6 bases and V by 1 base; bases with no gene match: 8. The CDR3 is made up of 15 amino acids. CDR3 amino acids: CASSLDGVRGKTQYF. The CDR3 DNA sequence: TGTGCCAGCAGCTTAGACGGTGTCAGGGGGAAGACCCAGTACTTC.